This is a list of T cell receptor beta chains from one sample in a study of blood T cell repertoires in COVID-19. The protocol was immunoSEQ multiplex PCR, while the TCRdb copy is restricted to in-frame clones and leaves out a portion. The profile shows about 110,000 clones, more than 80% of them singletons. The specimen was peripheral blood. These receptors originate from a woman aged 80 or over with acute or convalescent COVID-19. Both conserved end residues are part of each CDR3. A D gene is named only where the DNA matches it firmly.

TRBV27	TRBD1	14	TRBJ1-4	CASREGQDFEKLFF
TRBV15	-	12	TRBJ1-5	CATSRANQPQHF
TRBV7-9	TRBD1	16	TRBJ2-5	CASRLAAPTGKETQYF
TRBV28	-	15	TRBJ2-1	CASRQGGGSYNEQFF
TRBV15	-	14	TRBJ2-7	CATSRDLFAYEQYF
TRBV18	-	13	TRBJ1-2	CASSTGNRGGYTF
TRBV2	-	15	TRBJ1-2	CASSEGSRGVWGYTF
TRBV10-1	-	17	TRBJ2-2	CASSPIAFGQNTGELFF
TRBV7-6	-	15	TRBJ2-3	CASRASSVSTDTQYF
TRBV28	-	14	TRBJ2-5	CASSKRGGQETQYF
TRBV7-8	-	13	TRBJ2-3	CASSLVYPDTQYF
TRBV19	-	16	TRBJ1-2	CASSPTQRAQNYGYTF
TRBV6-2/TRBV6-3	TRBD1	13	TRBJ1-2	CASSPPRTGSYTF
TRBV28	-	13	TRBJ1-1	CASSFAGETEAFF
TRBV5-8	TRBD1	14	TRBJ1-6	CASSPGTGVSPLHF
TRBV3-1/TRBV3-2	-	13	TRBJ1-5	CASSQDRNQPQHF
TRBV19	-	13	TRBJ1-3	CASTDRRRNTIYF
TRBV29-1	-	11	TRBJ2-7	CSVDRGNEQYF
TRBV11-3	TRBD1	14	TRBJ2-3	CASSLGQGGDTQYF
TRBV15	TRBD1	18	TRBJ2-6	CATSNLGQGALGANVLTF
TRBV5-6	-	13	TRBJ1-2	CASSSVVNYGYTF
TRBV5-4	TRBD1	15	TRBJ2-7	CASSLRTGMTYEQYF
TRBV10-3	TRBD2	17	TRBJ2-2	CAISEGGGIANTGELFF
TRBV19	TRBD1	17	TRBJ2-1	CASSTFPVQGLFNEQFF
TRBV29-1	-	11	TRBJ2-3	CSVEILDTQYF
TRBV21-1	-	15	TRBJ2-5	CASSKAGRQQETQYF
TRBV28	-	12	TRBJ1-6	CASSFPTPPLHF
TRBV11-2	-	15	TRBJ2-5	CASSLQWALQETQYF
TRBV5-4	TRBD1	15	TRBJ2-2	CASSTDRVNTGELFF
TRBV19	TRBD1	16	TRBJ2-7	CASSSNRGRNSYEQYF
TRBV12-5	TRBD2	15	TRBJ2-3	CASGFGGGGTDTQYF
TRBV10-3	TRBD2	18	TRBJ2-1	CAISESLTSGGYYNEQFF
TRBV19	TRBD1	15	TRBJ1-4	CASRDRGREGEKLFF
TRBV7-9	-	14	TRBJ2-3	CASSLLGGADTQYF
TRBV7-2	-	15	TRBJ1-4	CASSGRQPTNEKLFF
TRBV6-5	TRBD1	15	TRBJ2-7	CASRGRGRSGYEQYF
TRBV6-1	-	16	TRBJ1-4	CASSEGPPDILGKLFF
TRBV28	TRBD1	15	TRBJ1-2	CASSSRGRFGYGYTF